This is a list of T cell receptor beta chains from one sample in a study of T cell repertoires in cytomegalovirus infection. A single record per CDR3 protein comes from TCRdb applying MiXCR to the reads. The sample consists of 650,000 to 850,000 distinct CDR3 sequences, 25% to 35% of them appearing once. These receptors lack a known antigen. Sequencing used cultured CD8+ T cells from PBMCs, obtained from culture after CMV antigen stimulation. These TCRs come from a human donor in good health (CMV status not recorded). Some clones in this sample may be carry-over from other donors' samples. Each CDR3 is given with its conserved first and last residue. The D gene is left open where the match is weak. Clone size is given for some rows only: seen once, a few or many times, or a class if the clone is expanded.

J gene,clone size,D gene,CDR3 length,V gene,CDR3 protein,CDR3 DNA
TRBJ2-2,.,.,15,TRBV7-6,CASSLGPGWTGELFF,TGTGCCAGCAGCTTAGGTCCGGGTTGGACCGGGGAGCTGTTTTTT
TRBJ1-1,many,TRBD1,13,TRBV27,CASGGQGPTEAFF,TGTGCCAGCGGTGGACAGGGCCCCACTGAAGCTTTCTTT
TRBJ2-3,many,.,13,TRBV7-2,CASQSWLADTQYF,TGTGCCAGCCAGAGTTGGTTAGCAGATACGCAGTATTTT
TRBJ2-3,many,TRBD2,14,TRBV7-9,CASSPSGGPDTQYF,TGTGCCAGCAGCCCTAGCGGGGGACCAGATACGCAGTATTTT
TRBJ2-7,once,TRBD2,14,TRBV12-3/TRBV12-4,CASNQRGAAYEQYF,TGTGCCAGCAACCAGCGGGGGGCCGCTTACGAGCAGTACTTC
TRBJ1-1,.,.,13,TRBV20-1,CSARSWGDTEAFF,TGCAGTGCTAGGAGTTGGGGAGACACTGAAGCTTTCTTT
TRBJ2-3,.,TRBD1,16,TRBV20-1,CSARGNPRGHEDTQYF,TGCAGTGCTAGAGGTAACCCCAGGGGGCATGAAGATACGCAGTATTTT
TRBJ1-5,many,.,13,TRBV12-3/TRBV12-4,CASSFAGNQPQHF,TGTGCCAGCAGTTTTGCTGGCAATCAGCCCCAGCATTTT
TRBJ1-2,.,.,15,TRBV27,CASSSGQLPNYGYTF,TGTGCCAGCAGTTCTGGACAGCTACCTAACTATGGCTACACCTTC
TRBJ2-3,few,.,15,TRBV6-1,CASSEGTTSTDTQYF,TGTGCCAGCAGTGAAGGGACAACTAGCACAGATACGCAGTATTTT
TRBJ1-2,few,.,15,TRBV7-3,CASSLTGVPNYGYTF,TGTGCCAGCAGCTTAACTGGCGTCCCTAACTATGGCTACACCTTC
TRBJ1-5,.,.,12,TRBV20-1,CSARVDSQPQHF,TGCAGTGCTAGAGTTGACAGTCAGCCCCAGCATTTT
TRBJ2-5,few,.,15,TRBV11-3,CASSRREGGEETQYF,TGTGCCAGCAGCCGACGGGAAGGAGGGGAAGAGACCCAGTACTTC
TRBJ2-1,.,.,18,TRBV4-3,CASSQDLPIGLSYNEQFF,TGCGCCAGCAGCCAAGATCTTCCCATAGGTCTGTCCTACAATGAGCAGTTCTTC
TRBJ1-3,few,.,17,TRBV7-9,CASSPQGRTYSGNTIYF,TGTGCCAGCAGCCCCCAGGGACGGACCTACTCTGGAAACACCATATATTTT
TRBJ2-1,few,.,15,TRBV6-4,CASSEGVGGNNEQFF,TGTGCCAGCAGTGAGGGAGTAGGTGGAAACAATGAGCAGTTCTTC
TRBJ2-7,many,.,12,TRBV7-9,CASSLESYEQYF,TGTGCCAGCAGCTTAGAATCCTACGAGCAGTACTTC
TRBJ2-7,many,TRBD2,13,TRBV7-6,CASSPGGVVEQYF,TGTGCCAGCAGCCCTGGGGGGGTTGTCGAGCAGTACTTC
TRBJ2-3,few,.,16,TRBV11-3,CASSLTRGERTDTQYF,TGTGCCAGCAGCTTAACACGGGGCGAGCGCACAGATACGCAGTATTTT
TRBJ2-1,many,.,16,TRBV7-6,CASSPPGLGQGDEQFF,TGTGCCAGCAGCCCCCCGGGCCTAGGGCAAGGCGATGAGCAGTTCTTC
TRBJ1-1,few,.,13,TRBV2,CASTDGPYTEAFF,TGTGCCAGCACCGACGGCCCCTACACTGAAGCTTTCTTT
TRBJ1-3,.,.,13,TRBV7-6,CASSSPVGNTIYF,TGTGCCAGCAGCAGCCCGGTGGGAAACACCATATATTTT
TRBJ2-5,few,TRBD1,14,TRBV12-3/TRBV12-4,CASSTTGGVETQYF,TGTGCCAGCAGCACCACAGGGGGCGTAGAGACCCAGTACTTC
TRBJ1-1,many,.,14,TRBV4-1,CASSQEKGNTEAFF,TGCGCCAGCAGCCAAGAGAAGGGGAACACTGAAGCTTTCTTT
TRBJ1-1,.,.,11,TRBV7-9,CASNKDTEAFF,TGTGCCAGCAACAAGGACACTGAAGCTTTCTTT
TRBJ2-2,once,TRBD2,17,TRBV2,CASSEGRAGGNTGELFF,TGTGCCAGCAGTGAAGGGAGAGCGGGGGGGAACACCGGGGAGCTGTTTTTT
TRBJ1-2,many,.,12,TRBV27,CASSLSGYGYTF,TGTGCCAGCAGCTTAAGCGGATATGGCTACACCTTC
TRBJ2-1,.,TRBD1,16,TRBV6-2/TRBV6-3,CASSVDRGGSRNEQFF,TGTGCCAGCAGTGTCGACAGGGGAGGCAGTCGTAATGAGCAGTTCTTC
TRBJ2-5,few,TRBD1,15,TRBV6-5,CASSYLTGVGETQYF,TGTGCCAGCAGTTACTTGACAGGGGTCGGAGAGACCCAGTACTTC
TRBJ1-1,few,TRBD1,15,TRBV19,CASTGDSFMNTEAFF,TGTGCCAGTACTGGGGACAGCTTCATGAACACTGAAGCTTTCTTT
TRBJ1-1,.,TRBD1,15,TRBV27,CASSFLGQGNTEAFF,TGTGCCAGCAGTTTTCTGGGACAGGGGAACACTGAAGCTTTCTTT
TRBJ1-5,.,.,15,TRBV7-9,CASSPRLGENQPQHF,TGTGCCAGCAGCCCACGACTCGGGGAAAATCAGCCCCAGCATTTT
TRBJ1-2,few,.,14,TRBV10-3,CAIRTQGPNYGYTF,TGTGCCATCAGAACTCAGGGGCCCAACTATGGCTACACCTTC
TRBJ2-3,few,.,14,TRBV7-2,CASSFNGVADTQYF,TGTGCCAGCAGTTTTAATGGAGTAGCAGATACGCAGTATTTT
TRBJ1-5,.,TRBD1,15,TRBV15,CATSIRQGHNQPQHF,TGTGCCACCAGCATACGACAGGGTCACAATCAGCCCCAGCATTTT
TRBJ2-5,.,.,15,TRBV27,CASSATGRRQETQYF,TGTGCCAGCAGTGCCACAGGGCGAAGGCAAGAGACCCAGTACTTC
TRBJ1-2,many,.,15,TRBV7-8,CASTTYRDGDYGYTF,TGTGCCAGCACAACTTACCGGGACGGAGACTATGGCTACACCTTC
TRBJ2-2,.,.,14,TRBV6-1,CASSERSQPGELFF,TGTGCCAGCAGTGAAAGATCACAGCCCGGGGAGCTGTTTTTT
TRBJ1-1,.,.,16,TRBV7-6,CASSLALAGNSAEAFF,TGTGCCAGCAGCTTAGCTCTCGCAGGGAATAGCGCTGAAGCTTTCTTT
TRBJ1-5,.,.,18,TRBV6-6,CASSSSPGGSGLNQPQHF,TGTGCCAGCAGCTCATCACCGGGAGGGTCAGGGCTTAATCAGCCCCAGCATTTT
TRBJ1-6,few,TRBD1,16,TRBV7-2,CASSDPYRGRNSPLHF,TGTGCCAGCAGCGACCCCTACAGGGGGAGGAATTCACCCCTCCACTTT
TRBJ1-5,.,.,17,TRBV20-1,CSAQGGQGLKGNQPQHF,TGCAGTGCTCAGGGCGGCCAGGGCCTTAAAGGCAATCAGCCCCAGCATTTT
TRBJ2-7,.,.,13,TRBV27,CASRARQEGEQYF,TGTGCCAGCAGAGCTAGGCAGGAGGGAGAGCAGTACTTC
TRBJ1-2,.,.,13,TRBV7-2,CASSFSIRPGYTF,TGTGCCAGCAGCTTTTCCATCAGGCCCGGCTACACCTTC
TRBJ1-2,.,TRBD1,13,TRBV27,CASRTGTGYGYTF,TGTGCCAGCAGAACCGGGACAGGTTATGGCTACACCTTC
TRBJ2-5,many,.,10,TRBV11-2,CASGGETQYF,TGTGCCAGCGGAGGGGAGACCCAGTACTTC
TRBJ2-1,.,TRBD1,13,TRBV11-3,CASSSTGYDEQFF,TGTGCCAGCAGCTCGACAGGGTACGATGAGCAGTTCTTC
TRBJ2-1,.,.,17,TRBV7-2,CASSLSTITALFNEQFF,TGTGCCAGCAGCTTATCAACCATTACGGCCCTTTTCAATGAGCAGTTCTTC
TRBJ1-1,.,.,14,TRBV9,CASTPGGVGTEAFF,TGTGCCAGCACCCCGGGAGGGGTGGGCACTGAAGCTTTCTTT
TRBJ2-3,.,.,16,TRBV7-9,CASNRTTVTSTDTQYF,TGTGCCAGCAACCGAACGACGGTAACTAGCACAGATACGCAGTATTTT
TRBJ1-5,.,.,14,TRBV11-3,CAVPGGSGDQPQHF,TGTGCCGTGCCCGGGGGGAGCGGTGATCAGCCCCAGCATTTT
TRBJ2-7,many,TRBD2,16,TRBV7-9,CASDLVAGQISYEQYF,TGTGCCAGCGACCTGGTAGCGGGGCAGATCTCCTACGAGCAGTACTTC
TRBJ2-6,.,.,16,TRBV25-1,CAGSAWPLDGANVLTF,TGTGCCGGCAGTGCCTGGCCCCTGGATGGGGCCAACGTCCTGACTTTC